A single sample gave rise to the 6 T cell receptor beta chains below, sequenced in a study of blood T cell repertoires in COVID-19. Sequencing used immunoSEQ multiplex PCR; TCRdb keeps in-frame clones, though not all of them. The table has approximately 170,000 clones, around 80% seen once. The material sequenced was PBMCs or T cells enriched from blood (not recorded which). The source of these receptors is a man aged 50-59 years who had recovered from COVID-19.

The genes are TRBV6-1 and TRBJ1-2; 7 nucleotides match TRBD1. The CDR3 runs to 16 residues. J gave up 0 bases and V 3 bases, and 7 bases lay outside the gene matches. Germline lookup yields CDR1 MNHNS and CDR2 SASEGT. The CDR3 spells CASSDGYRGSNYGYTF. The CDR3 DNA sequence: TGTGCCAGCAGTGATGGATACAGGGGTTCTAACTATGGCTACACCTTC.

The chain is built from TRBV4-3 and TRBJ2-1; the D gene is possibly TRBD1 (6 bases). The V end lost 0 bases, the J end lost 4 bases, and 13 bases lay between the germline ends. CDR3 length: 16 residues. Germline loops: CDR1 LGHNA, CDR2 YSLEER. The CDR3 nucleotides are TGCGCCAGCAGCCAAGACGTAGGACAGTTGTACAATGAGCAGTTCTTC. Protein sequence: CASSQDVGQLYNEQFF.

This clone occurred once. The chain links TRBV27 to TRBJ1-6; D uncertain. Germline loops: CDR1 MNHEY, CDR2 SMNVEV (reference sequence). This CDR3 is 15 amino acids long. V was clipped by 5 bases and J by 6 bases, with 14 bases between them. CDR3 residues: CASSPRVMINSPLHF. In DNA, the CDR3 is TGTGCCAGCAGTCCCCGGGTCATGATTAATTCACCCCTCCACTTT.

The V call is TRBV19, the J call TRBJ1-4; no reliable D call. The V gene lost 3 bases and the J gene lost 4 bases, with 12 bases spanning the gap. The CDR3 covers 15 residues. Per germline, CDR1 LNHDA and CDR2 SQIVND (reference sequence). DNA for the CDR3: TGTGCCAGTAGTATTGGGTCCACAGATAATGAAAAACTGTTTTTT. Encoded protein: CASSIGSTDNEKLFF.

The rearrangement joins TRBV2 to TRBJ2-3; TRBD1 is a possible D gene (5 bases). Germline V gene data show CDR1 as SNHLY and CDR2 as FYNNEI. There are 13 residues in the CDR3. The V gene lost 7 bases and the J gene lost 3 bases, with 11 bases spanning the gap. DNA of the CDR3: TGTGCCAGCAATCAGGGTTTGACAGATACGCAGTATTTT. Protein sequence: CASNQGLTDTQYF.

The chain is built from TRBV6-5 and TRBJ2-7, with no clear D. The CDR3 is 15 residues long. Trimming took off 0 bases at V and 1 base at J, with 10 bases between the two ends. Germline V gene sequence: CDR1 MNHEY, CDR2 SVGAGI. Written as DNA, the CDR3 is TGTGCCAGCAGTTACTCTGGCGGATCATCCTACGAGCAGTACTTC. Translation: CASSYSGGSSYEQYF.